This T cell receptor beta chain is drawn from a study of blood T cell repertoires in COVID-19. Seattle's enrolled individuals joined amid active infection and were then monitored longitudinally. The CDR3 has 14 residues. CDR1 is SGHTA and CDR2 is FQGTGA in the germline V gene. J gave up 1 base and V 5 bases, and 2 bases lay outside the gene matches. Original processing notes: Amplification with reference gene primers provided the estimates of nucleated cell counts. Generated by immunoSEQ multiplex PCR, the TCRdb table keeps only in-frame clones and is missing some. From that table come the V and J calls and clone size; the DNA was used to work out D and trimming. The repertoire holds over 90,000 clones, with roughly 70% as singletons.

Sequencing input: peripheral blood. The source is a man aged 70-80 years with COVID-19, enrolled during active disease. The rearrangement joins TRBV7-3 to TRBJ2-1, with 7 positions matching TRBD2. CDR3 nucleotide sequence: TGTGCCAGCAGCGGGGGAGGGTCCTACAATGAGCAGTTCTTC. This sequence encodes CASSGGGSYNEQFF.